One sample yielded the 18 T cell receptor beta chains listed below, sequenced in a study of siplizumab effects on memory and regulatory T cells. Sequencing was performed with immunoSEQ multiplex PCR; in TCRdb, only in-frame clones are kept and a portion is missing. The sample includes over 85,000 clones, roughly 97% of them seen just once. Input material: naive CD4+ T cells sorted from blood. These receptors came from a human donor in good health.

This chain connects TRBV7-9 to TRBJ2-7, with D perhaps matching TRBD1 or TRBD2 (5 bases each). Per germline, CDR1 SEHNR and CDR2 FQNEAQ (reference sequence). CDR3 length: 14 residues. V was pared by 1 base and J by 6 bases, with 13 bases between. The CDR3 sequence is CASSLDRWESEQYF. The DNA for the CDR3 is TGTGCCAGCAGCTTAGACAGGTGGGAGAGCGAGCAGTACTTC.

This rearrangement joins TRBV14 to TRBJ1-1; no definite D call. The CDR3 contains 15 residues. CDR1 and CDR2 from the germline V gene are SGHDN and FVKESK. The germline V and J ends were trimmed by 4 bases and 0 bases, with 12 bases remaining between them. The CDR3 here is CASSLVPPLNTEAFF. Here the CDR3 DNA reads TGTGCCAGCAGCCTCGTCCCCCCCCTGAACACTGAAGCTTTCTTT. The full variable domain, in which reference TRBV14 and TRBJ1-1 provide the parts outside the CDR3, is EAGVTQFPSHSVIEKGQTVTLRCDPISGHDNLYWYRRVMGKEIKFLLHFVKESKQDESGMPNNRFLAERTGGTYSTLKVQPAELEDSGVYFCASSLVPPLNTEAFFGQGTRLTVV.

V is TRBV2 and J is TRBJ1-2, with D unclear. Per the germline V gene, CDR1 is SNHLY and CDR2 is FYNNEI. The V and J ends lost 4 bases and 2 bases respectively, with 8 bases between them. The CDR3 loop spans 13 amino acids. The CDR3 DNA is TGTGCCAGCAGTGTGGATGGCAACTATGGCTACACCTTC. It encodes CASSVDGNYGYTF. The full variable domain, in which reference TRBV2 and TRBJ1-2 provide the parts outside the CDR3, is EPEVTQTPSHQVTQMGQEVILRCVPISNHLYFYWYRQILGQKVEFLVSFYNNEISEKSEIFDDQFSVERPDGSNFTLKIRSTKLEDSAMYFCASSVDGNYGYTFGSGTRLTVV.

The J gene is TRBJ1-4, the V gene TRBV15; no clear D. Per germline, CDR1 LNHNV and CDR2 YYDKDF (reference sequence). There are 14 residues in the CDR3. The ends were cut back, 4 bases at V and 6 bases at J, with 12 bases in the middle. The CDR3 reads CATSKGLWDEKLFF. The CDR3 DNA sequence: TGTGCCACCAGCAAAGGGTTGTGGGATGAAAAACTGTTTTTT. Full variable domain (missing parts from reference TRBV15 and TRBJ1-4): DAMVIQNPRYQVTQFGKPVTLSCSQTLNHNVMYWYQQKSSQAPKLLFHYYDKDFNNEADTPDNFQSRRPNTSFCFLDIRSPGLGDTAMYLCATSKGLWDEKLFFGSGTQLSVL.

V and J are TRBV2 and TRBJ2-7, with 9 bases aligning to TRBD1. After removal of 8 bases from V and 3 bases from J, the junction contained 8 bases not matched to a gene. This CDR3 comprises 14 residues. Germline V lookup: CDR1 SNHLY, CDR2 FYNNEI. In nucleotides, the CDR3 is TGTGCCAGCGGGACGGGACAGGGTTACTACGAGCAGTACTTC. Its protein is CASGTGQGYYEQYF.

This clone was detected only once. The rearrangement links TRBV27 to TRBJ2-7; 12 nucleotides match TRBD2. The V and J ends lost 0 bases and 1 base, in that order; junction bases with no gene match: 7. Per germline, CDR1 MNHEY and CDR2 SMNVEV (reference sequence). The CDR3 extends over 18 amino acids. CDR3 nucleotides: TGTGCCAGCAGTTTATCCCCAGGACTAGCGGGGCAGTCCTACGAGCAGTACTTC. Translated: CASSLSPGLAGQSYEQYF.

The rearrangement joins TRBV7-9 to TRBJ2-1; D possibly corresponds to TRBD1 (6 bases). There are 14 residues in the CDR3. V dropped 5 bases and J dropped 4 bases, with 12 bases sitting between them. CDR1 SEHNR and CDR2 FQNEAQ come from the germline V gene (reference sequence). The CDR3 protein is CASSGTFPYNEQFF. CDR3 in DNA: TGTGCCAGCAGCGGGACATTTCCTTACAATGAGCAGTTCTTC.

The V gene is TRBV9, the J gene TRBJ2-5, with no clear D. The CDR3 sequence is 16 residues long. The germline CDR1 and CDR2 sequences are SGDLS and YYNGEE. V lost 0 bases and J lost 2, with 14 bases in between. The CDR3 DNA sequence: TGTGCCAGCAGCGTAGGGCGCTCCTATTGGCAAGAGACCCAGTACTTC. It translates to CASSVGRSYWQETQYF. The full variable domain, with the rest looked up from reference TRBV9 and TRBJ2-5, is DSGVTQTPKHLITATGQRVTLRCSPRSGDLSVYWYQQSLDQGLQFLIQYYNGEERAKGNILERFSAQQFPDLHSELNLSSLELGDSALYFCASSVGRSYWQETQYFGPGTRLLVL.

This rearrangement joins TRBV12-5 to TRBJ2-1, with 12 bases aligning to TRBD2. The CDR3 runs to 15 residues. The junction had 8 bases not matched to a gene; V was cut back by 7 bases and J by 7 bases. Germline CDR1 and CDR2: LGHNT and FRNRAP. Written as DNA, the CDR3 is TGTGCTAGTGCCCTAAGACTAGCGGGGGAGAATGAGCAGTTCTTC. It specifies CASALRLAGENEQFF.

CDR3 amino acids: CASSLDQTGSYEQYF. CDR3 nucleotides: TGTGCCAGCAGCTTAGATCAAACAGGGTCCTACGAGCAGTACTTC. The chain recombines TRBV11-2 with TRBJ2-7, with D perhaps matching TRBD1 (6 bases). V was cut by 0 bases and J by 1 base, with 10 bases left in between. From germline, CDR1 is SGHAT and CDR2 FQNNGV. The CDR3 is 15 amino acids.

The chain carries TRBV6-1 and TRBJ2-3, with D unresolved. CDR1 MNHNS and CDR2 SASEGT come from the germline V gene. With 7 bases removed from V and 2 bases from J, the gap between germline ends came to 10 bases. CDR3 length: 13 amino acids. For the CDR3, the DNA is TGTGCCAGCATGTGGTGGGACACAGATACGCAGTATTTT. Its protein product is CASMWWDTDTQYF.

This clone has a handful of counts. The chain combines TRBV10-3 with TRBJ1-1; possible D gene TRBD1, 5 bases. Trimming stripped 10 bases from V and 6 bases from J, with 21 bases between. This CDR3 is 14 amino acids long. In germline, CDR1 is ENHRY, CDR2 SYGVKD. The DNA for the CDR3 is TGTGCCACCGCCCCCCGGGGGGGTCGGGCTGAAGCTTTCTTT. It codes for CATAPRGGRAEAFF.

The V gene is TRBV19, the J gene TRBJ1-4; D gene unclear. The germline V and J ends were trimmed by 7 bases and 8 bases, with 20 bases remaining between them. The CDR3 is 15 amino acids. The V gene's germline CDR1 is LNHDA and CDR2 SQIVND (reference sequence). The chain's CDR3 is CASIGRSPPREKLFF. Written as DNA, the CDR3 is TGTGCCAGTATTGGGAGATCCCCCCCGAGGGAAAAACTGTTTTTT.

The rearrangement uses TRBV7-2 and TRBJ1-5, with D unresolved. This CDR3 contains 13 residues. V was clipped by 5 bases and J by 3 bases, with 8 bases between them. Germline CDR1 and CDR2: SGHTA and FQGNSA. CDR3 coding DNA: TGTGCCAGCAGCCCGAGTTCCAATCAGCCCCAGCATTTT. Amino acid sequence: CASSPSSNQPQHF.

The chain is built from TRBV4-2 and TRBJ2-1; unclear D gene. There are 15 residues in the CDR3. Germline values: CDR1 LGHNA, CDR2 YNFKEQ. V lost 2 bases to trimming and J lost 4 bases, with 12 bases between them. The CDR3 here is CASSQTSHIYNEQFF. CDR3 nucleotide sequence: TGTGCCAGCAGCCAAACTTCGCATATATACAATGAGCAGTTCTTC.

The chain employs TRBV21-1 and TRBJ2-1; TRBD1, the table's D call, was not compared with the DNA. TRBV21-1 is listed as a pseudogene. CDR3 length equals 15 residues. CDR3 region: CASQGPGQKNNEQFF. The CDR3 bases are TGTGCCAGCCAGGGGCCAGGACAGAAAAACAATGAGCAGTTCTTC.

V gene TRBV7-2 combines with J gene TRBJ1-5; D call uncertain. Germline loops: CDR1 SGHTA, CDR2 FQGNSA. V lost 4 bases and J 0 bases, leaving 7 bases between the germline ends. This CDR3 region has 14 residues. This CDR3 is CASSYGDSNQPQHF. The CDR3 region has the DNA TGTGCCAGCAGCTACGGGGATAGCAATCAGCCCCAGCATTTT.

The rearrangement uses TRBV7-9 and TRBJ1-1, with D possibly TRBD1 on 5 matching bases. The germline V gene encodes CDR1 SEHNR and CDR2 FQNEAQ (reference sequence). The CDR3 runs to 13 residues. V was pared by 1 base and J by 11 bases, with 14 bases between. The CDR3 sequence is CASSLEGYPRAFF. The CDR3 DNA is TGTGCCAGCAGCTTAGAGGGGTATCCGCGTGCTTTCTTT.